These 3 T cell receptor beta chains were all obtained from the same sample, sequenced in a study of cytomegalovirus exposure and HLA in healthy donors. 60 Vbeta and 13 Jbeta primers were used in PCR. Clones were sequenced by immunoSEQ multiplex PCR, and TCRdb holds only the in-frame ones, with some missing. Of under 200,000 clones detected, roughly 75% appear once; the ten largest clones hold around 2.5%. What was sequenced was PBMCs. The receptors here all came from a female donor in good health and CMV-seronegative.

This chain joins TRBV4-3 and TRBJ2-3; 8 bases line up with TRBD2. V was clipped by 2 bases and J by 3 bases; unmatched bases: 4. This CDR3 region has 15 residues. The germline gives CDR1 LGHNA, CDR2 YSLEER. The CDR3 protein is CASSQRGGGTDTQYF. In nucleotides, the CDR3 is TGCGCCAGCAGCCAACGGGGGGGCGGAACAGATACGCAGTATTTT.

This clone was counted only a few times. J is TRBJ2-6 and V is TRBV7-9; D possibly corresponds to TRBD1 (6 bases). V gave up 4 bases and J gave up 0 bases, with 13 bases separating them. The CDR3 totals 17 residues. CDR1 is SEHNR, CDR2 FQNEAQ, per germline (reference sequence). The DNA for the CDR3 is TGTGCCAGCAGCTACGGGACAAGATCCTCTGGGGCCAACGTCCTGACTTTC. Encoded protein: CASSYGTRSSGANVLTF.

Written as DNA, the CDR3 is TGTGCCAGCCCCGGGACACCGAACACCGGGGAGCTGTTTTTT. Amino acids: CASPGTPNTGELFF. The chain recombines TRBV2 with TRBJ2-2, with D maybe TRBD1 (6 bases). Germline V gives CDR1 SNHLY, CDR2 FYNNEI. V was shortened by 8 bases and J by 0 bases, with 10 bases between the two germline ends. This CDR3 is 14 amino acids long.